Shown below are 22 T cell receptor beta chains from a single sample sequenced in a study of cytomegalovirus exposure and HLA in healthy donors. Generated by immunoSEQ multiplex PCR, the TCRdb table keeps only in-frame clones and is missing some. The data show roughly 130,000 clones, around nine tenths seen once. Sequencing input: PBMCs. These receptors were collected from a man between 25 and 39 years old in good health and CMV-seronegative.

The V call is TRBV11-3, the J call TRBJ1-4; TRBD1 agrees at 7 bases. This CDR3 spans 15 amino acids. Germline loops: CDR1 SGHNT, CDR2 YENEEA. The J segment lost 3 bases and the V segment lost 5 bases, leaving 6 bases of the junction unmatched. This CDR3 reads CASSATGAANEKLFF. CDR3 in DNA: TGTGCCAGCAGCGCAACAGGGGCGGCTAATGAAAAACTGTTTTTT. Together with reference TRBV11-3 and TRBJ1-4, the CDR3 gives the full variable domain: EAGVVQSPRYKIIEKKQPVAFWCNPISGHNTLYWYLQNLGQGPELLIRYENEEAVDDSQLPKDRFSAERLKGVDSTLKIQPAELGDSAVYLCASSATGAANEKLFFGSGTQLSVL.

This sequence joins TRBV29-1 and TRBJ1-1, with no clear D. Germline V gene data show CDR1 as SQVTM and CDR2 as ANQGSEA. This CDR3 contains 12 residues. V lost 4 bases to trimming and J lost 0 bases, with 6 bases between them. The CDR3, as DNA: TGCAGCGTTGCTAATATGAACACTGAAGCTTTCTTT. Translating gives CSVANMNTEAFF.

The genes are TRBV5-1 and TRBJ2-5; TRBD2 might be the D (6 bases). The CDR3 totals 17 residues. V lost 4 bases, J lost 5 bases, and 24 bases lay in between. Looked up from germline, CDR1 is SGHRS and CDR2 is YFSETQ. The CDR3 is CASSPGETGTPRETQYF. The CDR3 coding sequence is TGCGCCAGCAGCCCGGGAGAGACCGGGACCCCGAGGGAGACCCAGTACTTC. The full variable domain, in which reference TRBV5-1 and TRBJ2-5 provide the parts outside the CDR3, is KAGVTQTPRYLIKTRGQQVTLSCSPISGHRSVSWYQQTPGQGLQFLFEYFSETQRNKGNFPGRFSGRQFSNSRSEMNVSTLELGDSALYLCASSPGETGTPRETQYFGPGTRLLVL.

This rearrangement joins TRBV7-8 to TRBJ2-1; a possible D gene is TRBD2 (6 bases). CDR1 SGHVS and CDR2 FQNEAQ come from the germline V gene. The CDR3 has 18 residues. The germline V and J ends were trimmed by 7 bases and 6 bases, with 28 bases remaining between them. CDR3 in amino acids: CASMPRAAGTRHTNEQFF. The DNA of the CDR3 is TGTGCCAGCATGCCCCGGGCAGCCGGGACTCGCCACACCAATGAGCAGTTCTTC.

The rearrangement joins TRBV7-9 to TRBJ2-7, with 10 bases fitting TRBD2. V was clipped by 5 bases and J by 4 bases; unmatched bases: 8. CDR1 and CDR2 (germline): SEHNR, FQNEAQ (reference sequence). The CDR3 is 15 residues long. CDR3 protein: CASSPWSSGSYEQYF. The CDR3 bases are TGTGCCAGCAGCCCCTGGTCTAGCGGGAGTTACGAGCAGTACTTC.

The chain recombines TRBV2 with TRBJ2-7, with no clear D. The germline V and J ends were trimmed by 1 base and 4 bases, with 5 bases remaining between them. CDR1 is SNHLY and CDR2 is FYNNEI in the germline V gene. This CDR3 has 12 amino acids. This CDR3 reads CASSEDGYEQYF. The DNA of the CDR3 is TGTGCCAGCAGTGAAGACGGGTACGAGCAGTACTTC.

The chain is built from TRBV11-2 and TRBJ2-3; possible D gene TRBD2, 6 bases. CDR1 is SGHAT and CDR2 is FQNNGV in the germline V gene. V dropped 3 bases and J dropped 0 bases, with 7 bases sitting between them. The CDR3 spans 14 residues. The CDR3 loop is CASSLGTSTDTQYF. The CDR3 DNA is TGTGCCAGCAGCTTGGGGACTAGCACAGATACGCAGTATTTT.

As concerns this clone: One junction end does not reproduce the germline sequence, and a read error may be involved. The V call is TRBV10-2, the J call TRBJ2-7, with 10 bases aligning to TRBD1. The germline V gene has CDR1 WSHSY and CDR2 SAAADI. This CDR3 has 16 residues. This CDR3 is CASSESLGTGAFVSWF. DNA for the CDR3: TGCGCCAGCAGTGAGTCGCTTGGGACAGGGGCTTTCGTTTCGTGGTTC.

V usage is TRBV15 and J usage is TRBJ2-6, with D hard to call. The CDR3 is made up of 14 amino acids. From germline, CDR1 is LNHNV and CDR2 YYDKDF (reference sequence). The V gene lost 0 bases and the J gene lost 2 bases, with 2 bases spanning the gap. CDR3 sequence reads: CATSRDTGANVLTF. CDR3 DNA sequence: TGTGCCACCAGCAGAGACACTGGGGCCAACGTCCTGACTTTC.

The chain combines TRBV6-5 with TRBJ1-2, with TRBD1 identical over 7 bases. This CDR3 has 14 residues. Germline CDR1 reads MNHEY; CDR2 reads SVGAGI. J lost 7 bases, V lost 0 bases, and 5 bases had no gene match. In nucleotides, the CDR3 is TGTGCCAGCAGTTACTCGAGGGGGACAGCTGGCTACACCTTC. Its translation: CASSYSRGTAGYTF.

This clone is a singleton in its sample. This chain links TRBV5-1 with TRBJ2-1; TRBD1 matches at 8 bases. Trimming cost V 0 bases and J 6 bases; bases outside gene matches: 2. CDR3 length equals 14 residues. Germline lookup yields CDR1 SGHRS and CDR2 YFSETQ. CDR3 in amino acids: CASSLGDRINEQFF. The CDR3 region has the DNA TGCGCCAGCAGCTTGGGGGACAGGATCAATGAGCAGTTCTTC.

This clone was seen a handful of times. This chain's CDR3 is CASSAGLAGRGEQFF. CDR3 sequence (DNA): TGTGCCAGCAGCGCGGGACTAGCGGGACGTGGTGAGCAGTTCTTC. This chain links TRBV9 with TRBJ2-1, with TRBD2 matching over 13 bases. CDR1 and CDR2 from the germline V gene are SGDLS and YYNGEE. The CDR3 runs to 15 residues. V dropped 3 bases and J dropped 9; count of bases not matched to a gene: 6.

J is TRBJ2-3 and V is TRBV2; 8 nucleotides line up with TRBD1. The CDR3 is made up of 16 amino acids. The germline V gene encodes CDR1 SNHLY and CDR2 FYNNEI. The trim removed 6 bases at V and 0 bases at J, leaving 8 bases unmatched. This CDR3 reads CASRVGQGSSTDTQYF. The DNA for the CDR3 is TGTGCCAGCAGAGTTGGACAGGGCTCTAGCACAGATACGCAGTATTTT.

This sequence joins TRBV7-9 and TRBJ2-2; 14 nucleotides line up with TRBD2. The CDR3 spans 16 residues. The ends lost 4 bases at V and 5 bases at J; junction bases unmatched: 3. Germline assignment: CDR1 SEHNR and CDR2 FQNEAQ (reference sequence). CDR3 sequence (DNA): TGTGCCAGCAGCTCAGGACTAGCGGGAGGTACCGGGGAGCTGTTTTTT. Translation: CASSSGLAGGTGELFF.

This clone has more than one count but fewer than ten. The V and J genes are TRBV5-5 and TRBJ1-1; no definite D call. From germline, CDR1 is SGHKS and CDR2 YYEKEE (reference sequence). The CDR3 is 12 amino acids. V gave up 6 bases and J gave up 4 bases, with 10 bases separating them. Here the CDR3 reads CASTPTGTEAFF. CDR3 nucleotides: TGTGCCAGCACCCCCACGGGCACTGAAGCTTTCTTT.

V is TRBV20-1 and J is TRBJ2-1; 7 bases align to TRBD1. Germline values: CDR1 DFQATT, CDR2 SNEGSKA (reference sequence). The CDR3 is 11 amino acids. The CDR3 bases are TGCAGCGGGACAGACGTCAATGAGCAGTTCTTC. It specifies CSGTDVNEQFF.

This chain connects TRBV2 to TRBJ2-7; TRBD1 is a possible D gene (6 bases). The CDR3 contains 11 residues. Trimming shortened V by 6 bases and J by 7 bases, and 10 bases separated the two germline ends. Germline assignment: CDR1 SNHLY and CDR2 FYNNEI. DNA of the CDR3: TGTGCCAGCAGGGACAGAGGGGAGCAGTACTTC. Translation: CASRDRGEQYF.

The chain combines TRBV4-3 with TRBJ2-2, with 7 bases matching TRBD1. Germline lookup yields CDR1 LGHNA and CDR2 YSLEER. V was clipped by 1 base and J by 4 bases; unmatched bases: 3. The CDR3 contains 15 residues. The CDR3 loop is CASSQAYRGTGELFF. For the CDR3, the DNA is TGCGCCAGCAGCCAAGCCTACAGGGGCACCGGGGAGCTGTTTTTT.

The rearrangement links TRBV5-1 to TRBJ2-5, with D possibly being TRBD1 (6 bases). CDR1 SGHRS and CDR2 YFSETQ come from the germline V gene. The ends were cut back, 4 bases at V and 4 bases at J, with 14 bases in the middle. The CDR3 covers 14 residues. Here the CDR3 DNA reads TGCGCCAGCAGCCAAGGACAGATAAGAGAGACCCAGTACTTC. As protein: CASSQGQIRETQYF.

CDR3 protein: CASRVAGGPRWEETQYF. In DNA form, the CDR3 reads TGTGCCAGCAGAGTAGCGGGAGGGCCGAGGTGGGAAGAGACCCAGTACTTC. The V gene is TRBV5-6, the J gene TRBJ2-5, with 11 nucleotides matching TRBD2. With V trimmed by 5 bases and J by 3 bases, 12 bases remained unmatched. The germline CDR1 and CDR2 sequences are SGHDT and YYEEEE. CDR3 length: 17 amino acids.

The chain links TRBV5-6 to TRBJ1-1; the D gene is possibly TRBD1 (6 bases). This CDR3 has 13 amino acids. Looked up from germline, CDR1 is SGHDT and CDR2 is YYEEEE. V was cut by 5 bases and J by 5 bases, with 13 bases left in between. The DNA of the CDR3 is TGTGCCAGCAGACCACAGGGTCTGACTGAAGCTTTCTTT. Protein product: CASRPQGLTEAFF.

The DNA of the CDR3 is TGCGCCAGCAGCTTGCATGTGGCCCAGGGTGGCACAGATACGCAGTATTTT. Its translation is CASSLHVAQGGTDTQYF. The chain recombines TRBV5-1 with TRBJ2-3, with TRBD1 as a possible D gene (5 bases). The CDR3 spans 17 residues. CDR1 is SGHRS, CDR2 YFSETQ, per germline. Trimming shortened V by 1 base and J by 1 base, and 16 bases separated the two germline ends.